This T cell receptor beta chain was sequenced in a study of blood T cells in healthy people across ages (dated by TCRdb to 2013 to 2016). For context, the study as a whole: In model experiments, template switching captured roughly one uniquely barcoded TCR beta cDNA molecule for every two T cells. To track age-related changes in TCR beta repertoire diversity, the study relied on deep sequencing normalized with unique cDNA molecular identifiers. The donors were split into four age groups: young (average about 16 years), middle-aged (about 40), aged (62) and long-lived (approximately 80). To avoid experimental bias, donors of different ages were distributed randomly across sequencing lanes. The study analyzed two additional independent replicas of 1 million unique cDNA reads from the same blood draw for two donors, one aged 18 to 29 and one aged 80 or older.

Results the study describes overall, beyond this receptor: Estimates of total diversity based on one million sequenced T cells were regarded as lower bounds and as underestimates. Compared with the aged group, more naive CD4+ T cells, fewer expanded clones and increased TCR diversity were shown by the long-lived group, suggesting age selection. Observed TCR beta diversity correlated strongly with the percentage of naive T cells measured by flow cytometry. Because donor CMV infection status was unknown, age-related changes in expanded clonotypes were potentially confounded. Because profiling used bulk unsorted PBMCs, naive and antigen-experienced compartments could not be compared conclusively. As age increased, observed TCR beta diversity per million T cells dropped in a roughly linear way, and a significant reduction was already evident by age 40.

At the junction V is shortened by 0 bases and J by 1 base; bases outside the gene matches: 5. Sequences MNHEY (CDR1) and SMNVEV (CDR2) are obtained from the germline V gene (reference sequence). The CDR3 has 16 amino acids, counting the end cysteine and phenylalanine. CDR3 DNA only is kept here, 48 bases in frame from base 1. The method behind the library was 5' RACE. Sequenced on an Illumina HiSeq 2500. The second PCR ran for roughly 7 to 12 cycles and used a J-beta primer mix along with a sample-barcoded 5' primer. A template-switch 5' adaptor carrying 12 random nucleotides introduced a unique molecular identifier onto each TCR beta cDNA molecule. Each sample yielded at least 3 million CDR3-containing paired-end reads. All of the RNA was converted into first-strand cDNA using the Mint cDNA synthesis kit, with a TRBC-specific oligonucleotide serving as the primer. Following uracil-DNA glycosylase treatment, all cDNA underwent a first 18-cycle PCR with the universal primers M1SS and BC2_uni_R. Per the source publication's procedure: Each sample was normalized by randomly selecting 1 million high-quality reads, each carrying a distinct molecular identifier. Reads with shared molecular identifiers were discarded instead of being binned into consensus sequences. MiTCR, with a Q25 quality threshold and the strictest error-elimination algorithm, was used for CDR3 identification, clonotype clustering and error correction. Lower-bound total TCR beta diversity was estimated with a nonparametric unseen species model using Euler transformation. The raw public reads went through TCRdb reprocessing: fastp at Q25, MiXCR clone calling, in-frame beta chains kept. Every entry covers one CDR3 protein and lists the most common genes and DNA from its rows. The V and J calls come from TCRdb's annotation, not from the publication. Counted in this sample were approximately 350,000 distinct CDR3 sequences; 52% of them appeared once. The ten largest account for under 65% of the sample.

A note on this clonotype: It lacks a known antigen. Base-call qualities are not available, and no considerably larger clone is one nucleotide away.

The roughly 39 donors, aged about 6 to 100 years, were systemically healthy Caucasian individuals from Russia. Each donor gave ten milliliters of peripheral blood, collected into EDTA-treated Vacutainer tubes. Ficoll-Paque density-gradient centrifugation was used to isolate PBMCs, with at least 7 million obtained per sample. Total RNA was extracted from PBMCs with Trizol reagent, with at least 6 micrograms obtained per sample. For every donor, flow cytometry on a PBMC aliquot measured the percentage of naive CD45RAhigh/CD27high T cells. The TCR was taken from a man in his 60s in good health. The sample taken for sequencing was blood. The chain is assembled from TRBV27 and TRBJ2-7, with 8 bases matching TRBD1. The CDR3 reads CASSLSGQGLSYEQYF. The sequenced DNA is TGTGCCAGCAGTTTATCCGGACAGGGTCTATCCTACGAGCAGTACTTC.